This TCR beta chain was sequenced during a study of T cell responses to AZD1222 COVID-19 vaccine. Broader study findings: AZD1222 recipients seropositive at baseline numbered only 5 or 6. Close to half of spike-specific TCRs reportedly recognize unmutated variant regions.

The CDR3 is 11 amino acids. Trimming cost V 3 bases and J 5 bases, with 6 bases left between them. Germline V CDR1 and CDR2: DFQATT, SNEGSKA (reference sequence). Note on this clone: Its antigen is not known.

Method: immunoSEQ multiplex PCR; TCRdb's copy keeps in-frame clones and lacks some. The data contain about 180,000 clones, around 90% of them singletons. Combined were second doses at about 4 or about 12 weeks. The origin of this receptor is an adult who received the AZD1222 COVID-19 vaccine. The source material was peripheral blood, sampled 28 days after the second AZD1222 dose. This chain joins TRBV20-1 and TRBJ2-3, with D unresolved. In DNA form, the CDR3 reads TGCAGTGCTAGGCCGGGAGATACGCAGTATTTT. Protein sequence: CSARPGDTQYF.